These 24 T cell receptor beta chains share one sample of origin, sequenced in a study of regulatory T cells in long-lasting Graves disease. iRepertoire HTBI primers and Arm-PCR of CDR3 regions built TCR beta libraries. TCRdb called the multiplex PCR reads again in MiXCR, with one record for every CDR3 protein. This table holds more than 650,000 distinct CDR3 sequences, around 30% found once. The time point denotes: persistent/refractory GD, antithyroid drugs over 5 years with positive TRAb. Extracted PBMC RNA gave rise to the TCR library. This sample comprised peripheral blood mononuclear cells (PBMCs), obtained when the disease was refractory, from a patient treated with antithyroid drugs. These receptors came from a female donor with Graves disease.

Many counts were recorded for this clonotype. V is TRBV2 and J is TRBJ1-5; weak D call: TRBD1 (5 bases). Trimming took off 7 bases at V and 4 bases at J, with 8 bases between the two ends. There are 12 residues in the CDR3. Per germline, CDR1 SNHLY and CDR2 FYNNEI. The DNA of the CDR3 is TGTGCCAGCAACAGGCTAAATCAGCCCCAGCATTTT. Protein: CASNRLNQPQHF. Supplemented by reference TRBV2 and TRBJ1-5, the full variable domain reads EPEVTQTPSHQVTQMGQEVILRCVPISNHLYFYWYRQILGQKVEFLVSFYNNEISEKSEIFDDQFSVERPDGSNFTLKIRSTKLEDSAMYFCASNRLNQPQHFGDGTRLSIL.

The chain carries TRBV7-2 and TRBJ2-7; D is uncertain. Deletions cut 5 bases from V and 0 bases from J, with 11 bases between. The CDR3 has 14 residues. Germline-derived CDR1 and CDR2 are SGHTA and FQGNSA. Here the CDR3 reads CASSTRPFSYEQYF. The CDR3 region has the DNA TGTGCCAGCAGCACCCGCCCGTTCTCCTACGAGCAGTACTTC.

A remark on this clonotype: As the CDR3 is not closed by the conserved phenylalanine or tryptophan, this likely results from a read error. V usage is TRBV15 and J usage is TRBJ1-2; TRBD1 matches at 12 bases. V dropped 0 bases and J dropped 8; count of bases not matched to a gene: 7. Germline assignment: CDR1 LNHNV and CDR2 YYDKDF (reference sequence). The CDR3 consists of 16 residues. The CDR3 spells CATSRDGTGGAWGYTL. The CDR3 bases are TGTGCCACCAGCAGAGATGGGACAGGGGGCGCTTGGGGCTACACCCTC.

Points on this clonotype: Being one base from a much bigger clone, this may be a read error. CDR3: CASVRDGGREMAFF. CDR3 nucleotide sequence: TGTGCCAGCGTCCGGGACGGGGGGCGTGAGATGGCTTTCTTT. The J gene is TRBJ1-1, the V gene TRBV2; the D gene is possibly TRBD1 (6 bases). Germline V gives CDR1 SNHLY, CDR2 FYNNEI. This CDR3 region has 14 residues. Trimming pared 8 bases from V and 11 bases from J, leaving 24 bases between.

This clonotype was seen at least ten times. The rearrangement links TRBV28 to TRBJ1-1; no definite D call. The ends were cut back, 8 bases at V and 0 bases at J, with 22 bases in the middle. CDR1 is MDHEN, CDR2 SYDVKM, per germline. The CDR3 is 17 amino acids. The chain's CDR3 is CASALSIDGALNTEAFF. The CDR3 DNA follows: TGTGCCAGCGCCCTTTCCATTGACGGAGCTCTGAACACTGAAGCTTTCTTT. Full variable domain (missing parts from reference TRBV28 and TRBJ1-1): DVKVTQSSRYLVKRTGEKVFLECVQDMDHENMFWYRQDPGLGLRLIYFSYDVKMKEKGDIPEGYSVSREKKERFSLILESASTNQTSMYLCASALSIDGALNTEAFFGQGTRLTVV.

The chain joins TRBV29-1 to TRBJ1-2, with TRBD1 matching 7 bases. Unmatched junction bases numbered 5, after V lost 5 bases and J lost 2 bases. Germline V CDR1 and CDR2: SQVTM, ANQGSEA. This CDR3 is 13 amino acids long. The DNA of the CDR3 is TGCAGCGTTCCGGACAGGACCAACTATGGCTACACCTTC. This sequence encodes CSVPDRTNYGYTF.

This clonotype was recorded a few times. The V and J genes are TRBV11-1 and TRBJ2-1, with D perhaps TRBD2 (6 bases). The CDR3 has 18 residues. Germline loops: CDR1 SGHAT, CDR2 FQDESV (reference sequence). V lost 3 bases and J lost 1, with 19 bases in between. The CDR3 DNA is TGTGCCAGCAGCTTTATAATCCGTGGGAGGTGGTCCTACAATGAGCAGTTCTTC. Protein product: CASSFIIRGRWSYNEQFF.

This clonotype was observed a handful of times. The chain couples TRBV6-1 to TRBJ2-2; unclear D gene. The CDR3 is 13 residues long. The ends were cut back, 4 bases at V and 7 bases at J, with 10 bases in the middle. The germline V gene has CDR1 MNHNS and CDR2 SASEGT. CDR3 region: CASSAFVHGELFF. As DNA, the CDR3 is TGTGCCAGCAGTGCCTTCGTACACGGGGAGCTGTTTTTT.

J is TRBJ1-1 and V is TRBV29-1; 8 nucleotides line up with TRBD1. CDR3 length equals 14 residues. V trimming: 3 bases; J trimming: 1 base; junction bases outside the gene matches: 4. The germline gives CDR1 SQVTM, CDR2 ANQGSEA. The CDR3 region has the DNA TGCAGCGTTGACGGGACAGGTGAGAACACTGAAGCTTTCTTT. Translated, it gives CSVDGTGENTEAFF.

This clonotype was recorded a few times. The V and J genes are TRBV18 and TRBJ1-4, with D possibly matching TRBD1 (5 bases). From germline, CDR1 is KGHSH and CDR2 LQKENI. The CDR3 runs to 16 residues. Deletions cut 6 bases from V and 8 bases from J, with 22 bases between. The CDR3 DNA reads as TGTGCCAGCTCGAAGGGACTGTCGAAAACCCGGGAAAAACTGTTTTTT. It specifies CASSKGLSKTREKLFF. Looking up the rest from reference TRBV18 and TRBJ1-4 gives the full variable domain: NAGVMQNPRHLVRRRGQEARLRCSPMKGHSHVYWYRQLPEEGLKFMVYLQKENIIDESGMPKERFSAEFPKEGPSILRIQQVVRGDSAAYFCASSKGLSKTREKLFFGSGTQLSVL.

The chain employs TRBV27 and TRBJ2-3; D is unclear. This CDR3 is 13 amino acids long. The germline V gene encodes CDR1 MNHEY and CDR2 SMNVEV (reference sequence). V was pared by 7 bases and J by 1 base, with 9 bases between. CDR3 sequence reads: CASKVYGTDTQYF. The DNA for the CDR3 is TGTGCCAGCAAGGTTTACGGCACAGATACGCAGTATTTT.

This clonotype was counted a few times. The J gene is TRBJ2-5, the V gene TRBV20-1, with D unresolved. The CDR3 sequence is 13 residues long. Per the germline V gene, CDR1 is DFQATT and CDR2 is SNEGSKA (reference sequence). V gave up 0 bases and J gave up 4 bases, with 9 bases separating them. The CDR3 DNA reads as TGCAGTGCTAGAGATCATACTGGAGAGACCCAGTACTTC. This gives the protein CSARDHTGETQYF.

The chain carries TRBV7-9 and TRBJ1-1, with 8 bases lining up with TRBD1. Germline V gene data show CDR1 as SEHNR and CDR2 as FQNEAQ (reference sequence). Trimming at V came to 5 bases and at J to 1 base, leaving 9 bases not matched to a gene. The CDR3 is 16 residues long. The CDR3 sequence: CASSPGGQEGNTEAFF. For the CDR3, the DNA is TGTGCCAGCAGCCCTGGGGGACAGGAAGGGAACACTGAAGCTTTCTTT.

This chain links TRBV20-1 with TRBJ2-5; 9 bases map to TRBD2. The germline CDR1 and CDR2 sequences are DFQATT and SNEGSKA (reference sequence). The junction had 9 bases not matched to a gene; V was cut back by 6 bases and J by 1 base. The CDR3 contains 15 residues. For the CDR3, the DNA is TGCAGTGCCAGGCCACTAGCGGGCCTCCAAGAGACCCAGTACTTC. This translates into CSARPLAGLQETQYF.

The rearrangement links TRBV3-1 to TRBJ2-7; D is unresolved. The CDR3 spans 14 residues. Trimming took off 7 bases at V and 2 bases at J, with 15 bases between the two ends. CDR1 and CDR2 from the germline V gene are LGHDT and YNNKEL (reference sequence). CDR3: CASNFRRAPYEQYF. The DNA of the CDR3 is TGTGCCAGCAACTTCCGCCGAGCCCCCTACGAGCAGTACTTC.

This clonotype has ten or more counts. The V and J genes are TRBV28 and TRBJ1-5; D unclear. The CDR3 consists of 15 residues. CDR1 is MDHEN, CDR2 SYDVKM, per germline. Trimming cost V 5 bases and J 2 bases, with 13 bases left between them. In nucleotides, the CDR3 is TGTGCCAGCAGTCTGAGCGGGGTTGGCAATCAGCCCCAGCATTTT. Translation: CASSLSGVGNQPQHF.

The CDR3 sequence is CSASDRGLFGNTIYF. CDR3 DNA sequence: TGCAGTGCTTCGGACAGGGGGCTGTTTGGAAACACCATATATTTT. The rearrangement links TRBV20-1 to TRBJ1-3, with 11 positions matching TRBD1. V dropped 5 bases and J dropped 3; count of bases not matched to a gene: 6. Germline V gives CDR1 DFQATT, CDR2 SNEGSKA (reference sequence). This CDR3 has 15 amino acids.

This chain uses TRBV9 with TRBJ2-7; D assignment may be TRBD1 or TRBD2 (5 bases each). The germline gives CDR1 SGDLS, CDR2 YYNGEE. The CDR3 contains 17 residues. V shed 0 bases and J shed 3 bases, with 19 bases lying between them. CDR3 protein: CASSVGGTPFRLYEQYF. CDR3 nucleotides: TGTGCCAGCAGCGTAGGAGGGACCCCGTTCCGCCTCTACGAGCAGTACTTC.

V is TRBV20-1 and J is TRBJ1-2, with a weak D call TRBD1 (5 bases). The V and J ends lost 5 bases and 1 base respectively, with 11 bases between them. Germline values: CDR1 DFQATT, CDR2 SNEGSKA (reference sequence). This CDR3 is 13 amino acids long. CDR3 sequence: CSARGGFNYGYTF. The CDR3 coding sequence is TGCAGTGCTCGCGGGGGGTTTAACTATGGCTACACCTTC.

This clonotype appeared a few times. The chain is built from TRBV2 and TRBJ2-6, with TRBD2 matching 7 bases. The germline gives CDR1 SNHLY, CDR2 FYNNEI. This CDR3 contains 16 residues. The V segment lost 7 bases and the J segment 1 base; nucleotides outside the gene matches: 7. CDR3 nucleotide sequence: TGTGCCAGCATAGGCGGGAGAGTATCTGGGGCCAACGTCCTGACTTTC. It is translated as CASIGGRVSGANVLTF.

This clonotype was seen only a few times. The V and J genes are TRBV20-1 and TRBJ2-7; D is possibly TRBD1 or TRBD2 (5 bases each). The CDR3 length is 18 residues. The V end was cut by 2 bases, the J end by 4 bases, with 27 bases between. Germline V gives CDR1 DFQATT, CDR2 SNEGSKA (reference sequence). The CDR3 loop is CSARSDSGLGPLLYEQYF. CDR3 DNA sequence: TGCAGTGCTAGAAGTGATTCGGGGCTGGGTCCCCTACTTTACGAGCAGTACTTC.

V usage is TRBV19 and J usage is TRBJ1-1; 8 nucleotides match TRBD1. Trimming cost V 3 bases and J 3 bases; bases outside gene matches: 9. From germline, CDR1 is LNHDA and CDR2 SQIVND (reference sequence). There are 16 residues in the CDR3. CDR3 DNA sequence: TGTGCCAGTAGTATCCGGACAGGGTTTGTGGACACTGAAGCTTTCTTT. This encodes CASSIRTGFVDTEAFF.

The genes are TRBV18 and TRBJ2-7, with TRBD1 matching over 7 bases. CDR1 is KGHSH, CDR2 LQKENI, per germline. With 1 base clipped from V and 7 bases from J, the junction kept 7 bases outside the gene matches. CDR3 size: 14 residues. As DNA, the CDR3 is TGTGCCAGCTCACCACAGACAGGGCGAATGGAGCAGTACTTC. As protein: CASSPQTGRMEQYF.

In its sample, this clonotype was seen many times. In nucleotides, the CDR3 is TGTGCCAGCAGGCCCGGAACAGTCTGGAGCAATCAGCCCCAGCATTTT. Translated: CASRPGTVWSNQPQHF. V usage is TRBV6-1 and J usage is TRBJ1-5, with D unresolved. The CDR3 sequence is 16 residues long. CDR1 MNHNS and CDR2 SASEGT come from the germline V gene. V lost 6 bases to trimming and J lost 1 base, with 16 bases between them.